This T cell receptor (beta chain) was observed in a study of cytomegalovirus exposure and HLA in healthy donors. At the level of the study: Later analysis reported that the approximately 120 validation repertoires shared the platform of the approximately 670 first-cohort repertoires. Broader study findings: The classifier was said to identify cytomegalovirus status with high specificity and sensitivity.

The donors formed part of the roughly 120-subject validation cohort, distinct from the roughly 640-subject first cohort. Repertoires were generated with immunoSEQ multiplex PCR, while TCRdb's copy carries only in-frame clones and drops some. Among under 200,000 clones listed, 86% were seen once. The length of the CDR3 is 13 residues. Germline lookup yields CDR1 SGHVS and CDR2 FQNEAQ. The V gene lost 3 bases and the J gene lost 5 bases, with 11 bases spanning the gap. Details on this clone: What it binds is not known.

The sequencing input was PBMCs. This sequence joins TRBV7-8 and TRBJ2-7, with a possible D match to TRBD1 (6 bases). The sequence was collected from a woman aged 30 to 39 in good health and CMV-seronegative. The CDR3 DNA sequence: TGTGCCAGCAGCTTCAGGGGAAGGGACGAGCAGTACTTC. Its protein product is CASSFRGRDEQYF.